The 19 T cell receptor beta chains below come from one sample, sequenced in a study of blood T cell repertoires in COVID-19. The assay was immunoSEQ multiplex PCR, and TCRdb's table has in-frame clones only and misses some. Of some 300,000 clones in the sample, 88% were seen once. The source material was PBMCs or T cells enriched from blood (not recorded which). The source of these receptors is a woman aged 60-75 years in a cohort exposed to, infected with or recovered from COVID-19 (not recorded which).

V and J are TRBV12-2 and TRBJ2-4; TRBD2, as called in the table, went unchecked against the DNA. TRBV12-2 counts as a pseudogene. The CDR3 runs to 17 residues. CDR3 protein: CASRLGLAGDPGNIQYF. CDR3 DNA sequence: TGTGCAAGTCGCTTAGGACTAGCGGGAGACCCAGGGAACATTCAGTACTTC.

This clone occurred a few times. The chain combines TRBV10-3 with TRBJ1-5; possible D gene TRBD1, 5 bases. Trimming cost V 0 bases and J 1 base, with 7 bases left between them. The CDR3 is 15 amino acids. Germline V gives CDR1 ENHRY, CDR2 SYGVKD. This CDR3 reads CAISESGGSNQPQHF. The CDR3 bases are TGTGCCATCAGTGAGTCGGGGGGAAGCAATCAGCCCCAGCATTTT.

This CDR3 reads CASSDRNQPQHF. The CDR3 coding sequence is TGTGCCAGCTCGGACAGGAATCAGCCCCAGCATTTT. The gene calls are TRBV18 and TRBJ1-5; 7 bases are a match to TRBD1. J gave up 4 bases and V 6 bases, and 0 bases lay outside the gene matches. Germline CDR1 reads KGHSH; CDR2 reads LQKENI. The CDR3 length is 12 residues. The full variable domain, its missing parts supplied by reference TRBV18 and TRBJ1-5, is NAGVMQNPRHLVRRRGQEARLRCSPMKGHSHVYWYRQLPEEGLKFMVYLQKENIIDESGMPKERFSAEFPKEGPSILRIQQVVRGDSAAYFCASSDRNQPQHFGDGTRLSIL.

The gene calls are TRBV2 and TRBJ2-7; 11 positions agree with TRBD2. The germline gives CDR1 SNHLY, CDR2 FYNNEI. The CDR3 contains 12 residues. V was clipped by 6 bases and J by 6 bases; unmatched bases: 1. The CDR3 sequence: CASRLAGVEQYF. In DNA, the CDR3 is TGTGCCAGCAGACTAGCGGGAGTCGAGCAGTACTTC. Full variable domain (remainder filled in from reference TRBV2 and TRBJ2-7): EPEVTQTPSHQVTQMGQEVILRCVPISNHLYFYWYRQILGQKVEFLVSFYNNEISEKSEIFDDQFSVERPDGSNFTLKIRSTKLEDSAMYFCASRLAGVEQYFGPGTRLTVT.

This rearrangement joins TRBV5-5 to TRBJ2-7, with 11 bases aligning to TRBD2. Germline CDR1 and CDR2: SGHKS and YYEKEE (reference sequence). The CDR3 length is 15 residues. Trimming cost V 4 bases and J 1 base; bases outside gene matches: 4. This chain's CDR3 is CASSLTSGSSYEQYF. Written as DNA, the CDR3 is TGTGCCAGCAGCCTCACTAGCGGGAGTTCCTACGAGCAGTACTTC.

The chain joins TRBV5-1 to TRBJ1-3, with D uncertain. The CDR3 runs to 14 residues. Germline CDR1 reads SGHRS; CDR2 reads YFSETQ. The V end lost 6 bases, the J end lost 3 bases, and 13 bases lay between the germline ends. For the CDR3, the DNA is TGCGCCAGCACGTCGGGGAACAATGGAAACACCATATATTTT. This codes for CASTSGNNGNTIYF.

The chain is built from TRBV5-1 and TRBJ1-1; possibly TRBD1 for D (6 bases). In germline, CDR1 is SGHRS, CDR2 YFSETQ. The V and J ends lost 0 bases and 1 base respectively, with 19 bases between them. The CDR3 runs 18 residues. CDR3 sequence reads: CASSLGTLQGVSNTEAFF. CDR3 nucleotide sequence: TGCGCCAGCAGCTTGGGGACCTTACAGGGTGTATCGAACACTGAAGCTTTCTTT.

The chain recombines TRBV2 with TRBJ1-4; 9 bases fit TRBD1. The germline CDR1 and CDR2 sequences are SNHLY and FYNNEI. The CDR3 runs to 13 residues. The V segment lost 6 bases and the J segment 7 bases; nucleotides outside the gene matches: 3. CDR3 DNA: TGTGCCAGCAGGGGACAGGGAGGTGAAAAACTGTTTTTT. Translating gives CASRGQGGEKLFF.

The rearrangement links TRBV14 to TRBJ1-1; D gene uncertain. The CDR3 spans 14 residues. Germline CDR1 is SGHDN and CDR2 is FVKESK. V dropped 0 bases and J dropped 8 bases, with 13 bases sitting between them. The CDR3 DNA reads as TGTGCCAGCAGCCAAGATTCGGGGATCTCCGAAGCTTTCTTT. The encoded protein is CASSQDSGISEAFF.

The chain couples TRBV19 to TRBJ1-1; 7 bases fit TRBD1. Trimming cost V 6 bases and J 2 bases; bases outside gene matches: 6. In germline, CDR1 is LNHDA, CDR2 SQIVND (reference sequence). This CDR3 region has 14 residues. The CDR3 sequence is CASRAGTANTEAFF. The CDR3 region has the DNA TGTGCCAGTAGGGCCGGGACAGCTAACACTGAAGCTTTCTTT.

The chain has TRBV5-1 and TRBJ2-1; 8 nucleotides align to TRBD2. CDR3 size: 15 residues. Germline V CDR1 and CDR2: SGHRS, YFSETQ. V lost 0 bases, J lost 1 base, and 0 bases stayed unmatched. CDR3 coding DNA: TGCGCCAGCAGCTTGGTAGCGGGATCCTACAATGAGCAGTTCTTC. Protein: CASSLVAGSYNEQFF.

V and J are TRBV6-2 or TRBV6-3 and TRBJ2-1, with 7 bases aligning to TRBD1. Germline V CDR1 and CDR2: MNHEY, SVGEGT. After removal of 5 bases from V and 9 bases from J, the junction contained 7 bases not matched to a gene. This CDR3 spans 13 amino acids. DNA for the CDR3: TGTGCCAGCAGTGACACAGGGGAGCTTGAGCAGTTCTTC. Residues: CASSDTGELEQFF.

V usage is TRBV7-9 and J usage is TRBJ1-2; a possible D gene is TRBD1 (5 bases). The CDR3 loop spans 14 amino acids. CDR1 SEHNR and CDR2 FQNEAQ come from the germline V gene (reference sequence). Trimming removed 2 bases from V and 8 bases from J, with 15 bases in between. In DNA, the CDR3 is TGTGCCAGCAGCTTATCGGGGGGAACCTTAGGCTACACCTTC. Translation gives CASSLSGGTLGYTF. Complete variable domain (other parts from reference TRBV7-9 and TRBJ1-2): DTGVSQNPRHKITKRGQNVTFRCDPISEHNRLYWYRQTLGQGPEFLTYFQNEAQLEKSRLLSDRFSAERPKGSFSTLEIQRTEQGDSAMYLCASSLSGGTLGYTFGSGTRLTVV.

This sequence joins TRBV2 and TRBJ2-5; 10 bases agree with TRBD2. Germline trimming cut 3 bases from V and 3 bases from J; bases unmatched to any gene: 7. Germline loops: CDR1 SNHLY, CDR2 FYNNEI. There are 16 residues in the CDR3. The CDR3 DNA sequence: TGTGCCAGCAGTGAGTCTCTTCTAGCGGGAGAAGAGACCCAGTACTTC. Its translation is CASSESLLAGEETQYF.

The CDR3 DNA reads TGCGCCAGCAGCCGAGGGGGTGCTCGCACTTATAACTATGGCTACACCTTC. Amino acid sequence: CASSRGGARTYNYGYTF. The chain employs TRBV5-1 and TRBJ1-2; possibly TRBD1 for D (6 bases). This CDR3 is built from 17 residues. V lost 4 bases and J 1 base, leaving 20 bases between the germline ends. Germline V gene lookup returns CDR1 SGHRS and CDR2 YFSETQ. The full variable domain, in which reference TRBV5-1 and TRBJ1-2 provide the parts outside the CDR3, is KAGVTQTPRYLIKTRGQQVTLSCSPISGHRSVSWYQQTPGQGLQFLFEYFSETQRNKGNFPGRFSGRQFSNSRSEMNVSTLELGDSALYLCASSRGGARTYNYGYTFGSGTRLTVV.

V usage is TRBV7-9 and J usage is TRBJ2-5, with 7 bases fitting TRBD2. Germline lookup yields CDR1 SEHNR and CDR2 FQNEAQ (reference sequence). The V and J ends lost 1 base and 2 bases, in that order; junction bases with no gene match: 13. The CDR3 is 18 residues long. The CDR3 loop reads CASSLGLVASGIQETQYF. The CDR3 DNA is TGTGCCAGCAGCTTAGGACTCGTGGCTAGCGGTATACAAGAGACCCAGTACTTC.

The gene calls are TRBV19 and TRBJ1-5, with D perhaps matching TRBD1 (6 bases). Trimming took 8 bases from V and 0 from J, leaving 14 bases between them. From germline, CDR1 is LNHDA and CDR2 SQIVND (reference sequence). The CDR3 sequence is 15 residues long. CDR3: CASGWTEYSNQPQHF. DNA for the CDR3: TGTGCCAGTGGTTGGACAGAATATAGCAATCAGCCCCAGCATTTT.

The rearrangement links TRBV4-3 to TRBJ2-7, with D possibly TRBD1 on 6 matching bases. The CDR3 runs 15 residues. In germline, CDR1 is LGHNA, CDR2 YSLEER. Deletions cut 0 bases from V and 3 bases from J, with 12 bases between. The CDR3 nucleotides are TGCGCCAGCAGCCAAGATCCCAGGGGAGTCTACGAGCAGTACTTC. Protein product: CASSQDPRGVYEQYF.

This chain uses TRBV4-2 with TRBJ2-2; D possibly corresponds to TRBD2 (6 bases). V was shortened by 0 bases and J by 2 bases, with 10 bases between the two germline ends. The CDR3 has 16 amino acids. Germline V gene data show CDR1 as LGHNA and CDR2 as YNFKEQ. CDR3 DNA sequence: TGTGCCAGCAGCCAAGAGGGGGGACTCAACACCGGGGAGCTGTTTTTT. Translation: CASSQEGGLNTGELFF.